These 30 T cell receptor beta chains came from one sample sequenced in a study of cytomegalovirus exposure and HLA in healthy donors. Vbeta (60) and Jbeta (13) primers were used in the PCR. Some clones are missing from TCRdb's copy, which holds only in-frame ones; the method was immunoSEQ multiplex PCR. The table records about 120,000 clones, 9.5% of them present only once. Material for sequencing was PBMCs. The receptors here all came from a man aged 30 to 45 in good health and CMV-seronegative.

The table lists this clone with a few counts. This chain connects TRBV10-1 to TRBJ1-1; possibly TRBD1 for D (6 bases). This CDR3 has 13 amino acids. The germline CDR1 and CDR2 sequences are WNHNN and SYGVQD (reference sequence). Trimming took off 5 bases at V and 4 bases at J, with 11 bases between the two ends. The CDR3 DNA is TGCGCCAGCAGTCGGGGGGCTCTCACTGAAGCTTTCTTT. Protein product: CASSRGALTEAFF.

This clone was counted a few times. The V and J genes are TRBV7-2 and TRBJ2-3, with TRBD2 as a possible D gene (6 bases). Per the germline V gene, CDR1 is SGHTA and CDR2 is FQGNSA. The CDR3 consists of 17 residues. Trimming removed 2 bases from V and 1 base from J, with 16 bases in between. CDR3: CASSLIISSGRTDTQYF. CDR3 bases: TGTGCCAGCAGCTTAATAATAAGTAGCGGACGCACAGATACGCAGTATTTT.

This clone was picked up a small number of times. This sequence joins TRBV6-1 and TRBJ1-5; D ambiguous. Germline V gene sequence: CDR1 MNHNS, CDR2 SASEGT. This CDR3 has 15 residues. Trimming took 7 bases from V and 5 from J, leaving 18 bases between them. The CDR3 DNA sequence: TGTGCCAGCACCTGGAGCGGAAGGGTGGATCAGCCCCAGCATTTT. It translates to CASTWSGRVDQPQHF.

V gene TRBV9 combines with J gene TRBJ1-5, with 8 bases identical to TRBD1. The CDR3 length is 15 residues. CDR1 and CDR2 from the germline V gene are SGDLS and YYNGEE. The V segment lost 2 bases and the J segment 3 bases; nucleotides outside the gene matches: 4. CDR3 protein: CASSVRTGHNQPQHF. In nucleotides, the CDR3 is TGTGCCAGCAGCGTTCGGACAGGGCACAATCAGCCCCAGCATTTT.

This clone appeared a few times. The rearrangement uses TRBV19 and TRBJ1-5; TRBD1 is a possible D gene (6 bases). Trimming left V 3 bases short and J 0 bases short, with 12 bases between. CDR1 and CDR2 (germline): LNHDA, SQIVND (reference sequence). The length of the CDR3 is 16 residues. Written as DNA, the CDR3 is TGTGCCAGTAGTATTCAGACAGGCCCTAGCAATCAGCCCCAGCATTTT. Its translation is CASSIQTGPSNQPQHF. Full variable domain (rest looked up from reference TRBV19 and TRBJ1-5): DGGITQSPKYLFRKEGQNVTLSCEQNLNHDAMYWYRQDPGQGLRLIYYSQIVNDFQKGDIAEGYSVSREKKESFPLTVTSAQKNPTAFYLCASSIQTGPSNQPQHFGDGTRLSIL.

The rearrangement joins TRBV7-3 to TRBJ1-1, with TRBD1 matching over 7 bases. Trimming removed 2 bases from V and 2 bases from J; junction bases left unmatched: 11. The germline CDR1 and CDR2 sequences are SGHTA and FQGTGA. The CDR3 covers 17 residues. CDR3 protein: CASSLLPTRTGNTEAFF. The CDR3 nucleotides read TGTGCCAGCAGCTTACTTCCGACCCGGACAGGCAACACTGAAGCTTTCTTT.

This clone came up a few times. The CDR3 coding sequence is TGTGCCAGCAACAAAGCGGGAAGTGGCGACGAGCAGTACTTC. This translates into CASNKAGSGDEQYF. The V and J genes are TRBV28 and TRBJ2-7; 7 bases line up with TRBD2. CDR3 length equals 14 residues. Germline V gives CDR1 MDHEN, CDR2 SYDVKM. Germline trimming cut 7 bases from V and 5 bases from J; bases unmatched to any gene: 11.

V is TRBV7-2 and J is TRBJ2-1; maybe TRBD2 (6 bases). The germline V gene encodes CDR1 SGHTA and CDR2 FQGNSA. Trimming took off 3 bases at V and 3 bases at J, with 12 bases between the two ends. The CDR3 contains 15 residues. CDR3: CASSFGTSLYNEQFF. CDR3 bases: TGTGCCAGCAGCTTCGGGACTTCGCTCTACAATGAGCAGTTCTTC.

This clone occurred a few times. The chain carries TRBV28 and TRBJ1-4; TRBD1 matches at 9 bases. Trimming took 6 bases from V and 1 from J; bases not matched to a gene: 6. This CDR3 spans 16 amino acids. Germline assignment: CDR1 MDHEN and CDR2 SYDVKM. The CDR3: CASSPPGQGTNEKLFF. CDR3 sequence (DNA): TGTGCCAGCAGCCCCCCGGGACAGGGAACTAATGAAAAACTGTTTTTT.

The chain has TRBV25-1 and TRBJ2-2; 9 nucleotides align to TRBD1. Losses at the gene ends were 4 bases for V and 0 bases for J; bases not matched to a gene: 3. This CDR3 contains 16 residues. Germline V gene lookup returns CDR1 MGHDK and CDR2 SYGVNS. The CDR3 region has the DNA TGTGCCAGCAGTGTCCGGACAGGGGCGAACACCGGGGAGCTGTTTTTT. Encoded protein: CASSVRTGANTGELFF.

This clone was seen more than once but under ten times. The DNA of the CDR3 is TGTGCCAGCAGTGGGACCCCAGCGGGGGAGCAGTTCTTC. It specifies CASSGTPAGEQFF. The chain has TRBV25-1 and TRBJ2-1, with 7 bases that match TRBD2. CDR1 is MGHDK and CDR2 is SYGVNS in the germline V gene. Losses at the gene ends were 4 bases for V and 10 bases for J; bases not matched to a gene: 7. The CDR3 is 13 residues long.

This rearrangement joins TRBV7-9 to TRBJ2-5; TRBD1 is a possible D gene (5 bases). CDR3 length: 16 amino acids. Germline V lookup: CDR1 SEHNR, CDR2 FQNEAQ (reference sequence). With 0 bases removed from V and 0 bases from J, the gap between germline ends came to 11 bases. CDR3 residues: CASSLARTLYQETQYF. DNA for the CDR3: TGTGCCAGCAGCTTAGCCCGGACACTCTACCAAGAGACCCAGTACTTC.

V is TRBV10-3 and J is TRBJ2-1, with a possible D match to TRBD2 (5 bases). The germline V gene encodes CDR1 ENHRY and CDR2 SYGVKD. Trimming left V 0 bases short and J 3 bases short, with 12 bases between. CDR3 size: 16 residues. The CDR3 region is CAISESGDNLYNEQFF. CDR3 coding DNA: TGTGCCATCAGTGAGTCCGGGGATAACCTCTACAATGAGCAGTTCTTC.

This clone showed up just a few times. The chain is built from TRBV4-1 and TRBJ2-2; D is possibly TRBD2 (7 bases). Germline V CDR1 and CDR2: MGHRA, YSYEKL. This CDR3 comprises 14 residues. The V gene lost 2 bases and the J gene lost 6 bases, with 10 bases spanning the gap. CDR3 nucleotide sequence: TGCGCCAGCAGCCAACCGGGGGGCGCCGGGGAGCTGTTTTTT. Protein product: CASSQPGGAGELFF.

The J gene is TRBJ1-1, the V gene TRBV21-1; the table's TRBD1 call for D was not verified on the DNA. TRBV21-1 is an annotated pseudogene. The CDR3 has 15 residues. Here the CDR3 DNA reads TGTGCCAGCAGCAAAGGGAACCAGGGGGCCACTGAAGCTTTCTTT. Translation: CASSKGNQGATEAFF.

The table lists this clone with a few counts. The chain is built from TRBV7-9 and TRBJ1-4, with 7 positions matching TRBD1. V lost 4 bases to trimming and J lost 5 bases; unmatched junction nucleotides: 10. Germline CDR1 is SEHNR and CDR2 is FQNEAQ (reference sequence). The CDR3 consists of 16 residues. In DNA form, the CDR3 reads TGTGCCAGCAGCTCCTTACCGGGACAGAGCAATGAAAAACTGTTTTTT. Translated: CASSSLPGQSNEKLFF.

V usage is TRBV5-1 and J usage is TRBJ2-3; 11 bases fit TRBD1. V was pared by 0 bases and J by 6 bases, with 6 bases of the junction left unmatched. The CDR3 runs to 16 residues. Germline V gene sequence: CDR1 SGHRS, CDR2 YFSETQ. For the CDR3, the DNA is TGCGCCAGCAGCTTGGGGGGGACAGGGGGTCAGGATACGCAGTATTTT. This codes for CASSLGGTGGQDTQYF.

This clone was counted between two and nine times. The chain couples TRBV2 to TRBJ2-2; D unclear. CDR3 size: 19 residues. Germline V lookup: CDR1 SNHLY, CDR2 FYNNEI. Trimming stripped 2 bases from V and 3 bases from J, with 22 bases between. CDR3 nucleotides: TGTGCCAGCAGTGAATATGGTAGTAAGAGTTGGTTGGACACCGGGGAGCTGTTTTTT. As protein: CASSEYGSKSWLDTGELFF. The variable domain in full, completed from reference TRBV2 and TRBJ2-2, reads EPEVTQTPSHQVTQMGQEVILRCVPISNHLYFYWYRQILGQKVEFLVSFYNNEISEKSEIFDDQFSVERPDGSNFTLKIRSTKLEDSAMYFCASSEYGSKSWLDTGELFFGEGSRLTVL.

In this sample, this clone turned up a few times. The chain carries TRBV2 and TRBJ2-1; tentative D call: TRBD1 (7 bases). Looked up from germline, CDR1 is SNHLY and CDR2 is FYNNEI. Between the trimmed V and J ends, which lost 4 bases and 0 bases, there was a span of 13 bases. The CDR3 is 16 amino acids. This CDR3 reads CASSGGTDNSYNEQFF. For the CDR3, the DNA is TGTGCCAGCAGTGGCGGGACAGACAACTCCTACAATGAGCAGTTCTTC.

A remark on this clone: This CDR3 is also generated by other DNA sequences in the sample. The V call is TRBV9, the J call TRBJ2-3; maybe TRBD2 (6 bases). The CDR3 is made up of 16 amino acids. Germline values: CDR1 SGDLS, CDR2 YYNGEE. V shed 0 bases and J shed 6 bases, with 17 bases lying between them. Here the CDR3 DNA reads TGTGCCAGCAGCGTAGTCACGGGGGAAGTTGGGGATACGCAGTATTTT. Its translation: CASSVVTGEVGDTQYF.

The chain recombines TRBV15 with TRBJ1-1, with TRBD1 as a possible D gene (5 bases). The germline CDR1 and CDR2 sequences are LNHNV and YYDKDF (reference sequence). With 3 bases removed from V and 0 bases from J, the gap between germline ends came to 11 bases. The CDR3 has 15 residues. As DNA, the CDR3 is TGTGCCACCAGCAGTGGGGCCGATCTGAACACTGAAGCTTTCTTT. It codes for CATSSGADLNTEAFF.

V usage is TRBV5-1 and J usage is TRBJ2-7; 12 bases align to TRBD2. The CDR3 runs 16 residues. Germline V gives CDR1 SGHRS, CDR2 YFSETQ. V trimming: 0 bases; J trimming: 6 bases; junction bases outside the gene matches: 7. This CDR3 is CASSLALAGGVLEQYF. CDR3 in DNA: TGCGCCAGCAGCTTGGCCCTAGCGGGAGGGGTGCTCGAGCAGTACTTC. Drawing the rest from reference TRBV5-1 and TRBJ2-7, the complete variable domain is KAGVTQTPRYLIKTRGQQVTLSCSPISGHRSVSWYQQTPGQGLQFLFEYFSETQRNKGNFPGRFSGRQFSNSRSEMNVSTLELGDSALYLCASSLALAGGVLEQYFGPGTRLTVT.

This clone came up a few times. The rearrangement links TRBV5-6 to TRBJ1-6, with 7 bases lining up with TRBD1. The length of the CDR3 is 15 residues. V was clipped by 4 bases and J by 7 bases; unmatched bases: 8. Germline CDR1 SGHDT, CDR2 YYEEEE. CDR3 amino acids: CASSQLQGPNSPLHF. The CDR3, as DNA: TGTGCCAGCAGCCAACTACAGGGGCCGAATTCACCCCTCCACTTT. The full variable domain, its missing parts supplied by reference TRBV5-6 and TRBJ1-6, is DAGVTQSPTHLIKTRGQQVTLRCSPKSGHDTVSWYQQALGQGPQFIFQYYEEEERQRGNFPDRFSGHQFPNYSSELNVNALLLGDSALYLCASSQLQGPNSPLHFGNGTRLTVT.

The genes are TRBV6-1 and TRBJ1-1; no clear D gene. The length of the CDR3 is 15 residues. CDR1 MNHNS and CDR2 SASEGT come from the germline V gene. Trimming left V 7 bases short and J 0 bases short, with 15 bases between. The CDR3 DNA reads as TGTGCCAGCAACCGAGTCGATGCCCTGAACACTGAAGCTTTCTTT. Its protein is CASNRVDALNTEAFF.

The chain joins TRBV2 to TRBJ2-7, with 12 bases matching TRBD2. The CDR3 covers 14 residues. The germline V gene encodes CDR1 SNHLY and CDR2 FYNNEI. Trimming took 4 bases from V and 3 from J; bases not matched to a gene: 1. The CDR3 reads CASSATSGGYEQYF. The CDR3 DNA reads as TGTGCCAGCAGTGCGACTAGCGGGGGCTACGAGCAGTACTTC.

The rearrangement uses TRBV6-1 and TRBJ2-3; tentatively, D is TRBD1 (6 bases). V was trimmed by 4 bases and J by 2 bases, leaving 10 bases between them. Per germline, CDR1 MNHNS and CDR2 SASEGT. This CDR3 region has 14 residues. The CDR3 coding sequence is TGTGCCAGCAGTGGGACAGTCCTCACAGATACGCAGTATTTT. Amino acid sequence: CASSGTVLTDTQYF.

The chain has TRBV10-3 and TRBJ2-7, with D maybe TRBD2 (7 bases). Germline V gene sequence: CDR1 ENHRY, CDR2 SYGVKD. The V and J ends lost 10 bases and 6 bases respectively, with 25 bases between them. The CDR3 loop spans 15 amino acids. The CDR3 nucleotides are TGTGCCACAGCTGGCCCGGGGCGGGGGCCCCTCGAGCAGTACTTC. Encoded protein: CATAGPGRGPLEQYF.

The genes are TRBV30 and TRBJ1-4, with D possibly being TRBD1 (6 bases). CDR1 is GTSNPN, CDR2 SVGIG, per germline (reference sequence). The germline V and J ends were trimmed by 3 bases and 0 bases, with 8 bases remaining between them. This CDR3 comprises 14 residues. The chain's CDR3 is CAWRRGSTNEKLFF. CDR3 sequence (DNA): TGTGCCTGGAGAAGGGGGTCAACTAATGAAAAACTGTTTTTT.

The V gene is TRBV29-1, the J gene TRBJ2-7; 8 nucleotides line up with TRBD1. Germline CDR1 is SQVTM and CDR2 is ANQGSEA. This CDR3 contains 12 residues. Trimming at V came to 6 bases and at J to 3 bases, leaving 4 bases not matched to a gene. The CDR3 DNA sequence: TGCAGCGTCCGGACAGGGTACTACGAGCAGTACTTC. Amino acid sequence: CSVRTGYYEQYF.

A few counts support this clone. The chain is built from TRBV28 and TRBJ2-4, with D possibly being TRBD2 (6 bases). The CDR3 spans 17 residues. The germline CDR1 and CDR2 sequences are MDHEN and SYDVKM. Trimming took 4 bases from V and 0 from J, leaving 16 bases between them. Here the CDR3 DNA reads TGTGCCAGCAGTTCGGGCCTTAGCGGTCTAGCCAAAAACATTCAGTACTTC. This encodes CASSSGLSGLAKNIQYF.